This T cell receptor beta chain was captured by sequencing in a study of control samples from healthy donors and cancer patients (dated by TCRdb to the early 2020s). CDR1 and CDR2 are drawn from the germline V gene (reference sequence): MNHEY, SMNVEV. Including the terminal cysteine and phenylalanine, the CDR3 comprises 15 residues. The kept DNA is CDR3 alone, 45 bases in frame from the first base. The trim is 3 bases for V and 6 bases for J, with a gap of 14 bases between the germline ends. Library preparation used the immunoSEQ multiplex PCR assay. The clones in this table, taken by TCRdb from immuneACCESS, are in-frame only. Not every clone is retained; where verified, under half of the shortfall comes from an unresolved V gene, and the cause of the rest is unknown. A total of over 150,000 clones appear in this sample, roughly 94% of them only once. About 14% of the sample belongs to the ten largest clones.

As for this clone: The antigen it binds to is not known. It has no much larger one-base neighbor in the sample; base qualities were not kept.

Source material: PBMCs. The sequence came from a man aged 60 to 69 with colorectal cancer. The rearrangement combines TRBV27 with TRBJ1-4; the D gene is perhaps TRBD1, from 5 matching bases. The DNA sequence is as follows: TGTGCCAGCAGTTTTTACCCCGGGACGGATGAAAAACTGTTTTTT. It specifies CASSFYPGTDEKLFF.